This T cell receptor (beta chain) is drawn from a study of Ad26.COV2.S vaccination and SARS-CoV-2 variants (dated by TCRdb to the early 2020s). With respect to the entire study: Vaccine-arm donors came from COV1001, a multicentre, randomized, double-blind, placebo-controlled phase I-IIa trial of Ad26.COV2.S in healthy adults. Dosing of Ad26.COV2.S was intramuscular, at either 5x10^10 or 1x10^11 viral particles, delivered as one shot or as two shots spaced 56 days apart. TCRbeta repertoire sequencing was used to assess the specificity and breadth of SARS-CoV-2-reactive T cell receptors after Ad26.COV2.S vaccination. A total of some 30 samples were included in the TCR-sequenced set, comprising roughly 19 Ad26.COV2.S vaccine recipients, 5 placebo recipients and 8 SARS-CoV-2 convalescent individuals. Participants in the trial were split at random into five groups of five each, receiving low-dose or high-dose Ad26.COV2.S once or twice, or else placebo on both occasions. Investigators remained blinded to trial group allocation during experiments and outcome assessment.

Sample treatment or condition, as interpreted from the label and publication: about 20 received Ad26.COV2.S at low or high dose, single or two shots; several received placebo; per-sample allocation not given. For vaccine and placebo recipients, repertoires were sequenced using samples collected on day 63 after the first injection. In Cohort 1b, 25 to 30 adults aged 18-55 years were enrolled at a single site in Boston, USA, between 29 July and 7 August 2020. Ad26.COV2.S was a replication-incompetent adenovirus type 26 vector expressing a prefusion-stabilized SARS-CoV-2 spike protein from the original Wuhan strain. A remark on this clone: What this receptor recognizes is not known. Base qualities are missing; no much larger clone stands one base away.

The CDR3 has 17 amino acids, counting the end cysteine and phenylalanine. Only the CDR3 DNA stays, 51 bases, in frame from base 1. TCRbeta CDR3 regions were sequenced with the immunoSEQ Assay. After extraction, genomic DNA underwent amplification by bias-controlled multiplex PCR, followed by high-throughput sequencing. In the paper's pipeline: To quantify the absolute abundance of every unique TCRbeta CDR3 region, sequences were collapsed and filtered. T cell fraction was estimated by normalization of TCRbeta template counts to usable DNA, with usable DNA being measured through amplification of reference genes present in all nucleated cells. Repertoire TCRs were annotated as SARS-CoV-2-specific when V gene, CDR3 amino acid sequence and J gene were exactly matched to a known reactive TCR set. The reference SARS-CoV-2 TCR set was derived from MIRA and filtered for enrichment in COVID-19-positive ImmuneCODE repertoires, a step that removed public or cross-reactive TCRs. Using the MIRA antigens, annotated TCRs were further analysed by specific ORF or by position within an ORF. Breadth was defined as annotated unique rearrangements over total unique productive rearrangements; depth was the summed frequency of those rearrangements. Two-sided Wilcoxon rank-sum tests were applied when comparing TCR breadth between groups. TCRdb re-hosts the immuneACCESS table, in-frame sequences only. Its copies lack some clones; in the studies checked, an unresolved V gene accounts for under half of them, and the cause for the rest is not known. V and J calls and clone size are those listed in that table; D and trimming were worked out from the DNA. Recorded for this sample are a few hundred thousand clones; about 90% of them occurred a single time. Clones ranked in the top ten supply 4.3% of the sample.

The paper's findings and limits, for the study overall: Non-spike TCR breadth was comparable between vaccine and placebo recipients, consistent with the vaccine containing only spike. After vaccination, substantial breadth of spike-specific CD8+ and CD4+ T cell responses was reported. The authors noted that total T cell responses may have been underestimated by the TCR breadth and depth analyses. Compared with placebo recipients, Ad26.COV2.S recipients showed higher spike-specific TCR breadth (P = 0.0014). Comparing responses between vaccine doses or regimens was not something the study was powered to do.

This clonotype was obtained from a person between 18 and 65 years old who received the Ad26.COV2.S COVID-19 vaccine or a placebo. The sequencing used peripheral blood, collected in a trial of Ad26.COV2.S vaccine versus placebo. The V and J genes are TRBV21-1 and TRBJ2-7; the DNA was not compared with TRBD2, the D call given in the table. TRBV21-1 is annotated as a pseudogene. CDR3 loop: CASSRPPKSYKRYEQYF. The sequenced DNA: TGTGCCAGCAGCAGACCTCCTAAGAGTTATAAGCGTTACGAGCAGTACTTC.